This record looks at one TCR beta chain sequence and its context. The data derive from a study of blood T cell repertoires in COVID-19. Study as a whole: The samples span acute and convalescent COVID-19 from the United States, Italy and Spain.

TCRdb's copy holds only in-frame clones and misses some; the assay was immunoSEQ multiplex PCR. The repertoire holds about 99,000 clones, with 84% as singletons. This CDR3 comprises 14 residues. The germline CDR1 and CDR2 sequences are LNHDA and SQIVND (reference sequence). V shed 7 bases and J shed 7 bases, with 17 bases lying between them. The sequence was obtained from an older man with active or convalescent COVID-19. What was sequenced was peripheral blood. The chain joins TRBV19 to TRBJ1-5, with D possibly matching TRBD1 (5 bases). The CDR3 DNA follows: TGTGCCAGTACCCTTGGGGGGAGCCAACAGCCCCAGCATTTT. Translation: CASTLGGSQQPQHF.